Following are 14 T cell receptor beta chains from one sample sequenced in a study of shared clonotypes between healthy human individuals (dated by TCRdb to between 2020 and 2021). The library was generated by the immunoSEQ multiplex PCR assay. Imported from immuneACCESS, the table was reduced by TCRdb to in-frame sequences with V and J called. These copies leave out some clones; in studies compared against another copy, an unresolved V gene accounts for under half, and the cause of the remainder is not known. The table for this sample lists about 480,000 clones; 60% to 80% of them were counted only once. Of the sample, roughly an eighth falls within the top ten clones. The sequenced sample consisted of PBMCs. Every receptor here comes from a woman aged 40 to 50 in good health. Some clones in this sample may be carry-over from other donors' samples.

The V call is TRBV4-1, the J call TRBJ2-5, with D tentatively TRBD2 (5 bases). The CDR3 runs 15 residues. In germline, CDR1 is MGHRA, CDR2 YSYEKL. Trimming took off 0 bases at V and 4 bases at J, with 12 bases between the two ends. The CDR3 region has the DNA TGCGCCAGCAGCCAAGATGGGAGTCCGGGAGAGACCCAGTACTTC. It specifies CASSQDGSPGETQYF.

CDR3 coding DNA: TGTGCCAGCAGTACACCCGGGACTAGGATGGAGTTCTTC. It codes for CASSTPGTRMEFF. The chain joins TRBV27 to TRBJ2-1, with 8 bases matching TRBD2. J gave up 14 bases and V 5 bases, and 11 bases lay outside the gene matches. The CDR3 length is 13 residues. Germline assignment: CDR1 MNHEY and CDR2 SMNVEV (reference sequence).

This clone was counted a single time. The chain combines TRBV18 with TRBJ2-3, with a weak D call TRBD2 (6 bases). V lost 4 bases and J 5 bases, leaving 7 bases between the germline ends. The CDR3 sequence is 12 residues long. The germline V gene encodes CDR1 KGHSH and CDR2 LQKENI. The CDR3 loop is CASSRGIDTQYF. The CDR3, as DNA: TGTGCCAGCTCACGCGGGATAGATACGCAGTATTTT.

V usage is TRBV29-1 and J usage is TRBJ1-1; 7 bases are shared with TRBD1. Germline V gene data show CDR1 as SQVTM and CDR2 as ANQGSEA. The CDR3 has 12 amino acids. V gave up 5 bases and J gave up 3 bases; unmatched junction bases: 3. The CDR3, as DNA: TGCAGCGTTACAGGGGCGGACACTGAAGCTTTCTTT. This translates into CSVTGADTEAFF.

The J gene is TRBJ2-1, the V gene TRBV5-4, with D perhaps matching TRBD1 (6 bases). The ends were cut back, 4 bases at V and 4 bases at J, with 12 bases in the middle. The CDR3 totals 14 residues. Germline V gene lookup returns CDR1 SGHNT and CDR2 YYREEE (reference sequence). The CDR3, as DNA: TGTGCCAGCAGCGACCGGACAGAATACAATGAGCAGTTCTTC. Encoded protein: CASSDRTEYNEQFF.

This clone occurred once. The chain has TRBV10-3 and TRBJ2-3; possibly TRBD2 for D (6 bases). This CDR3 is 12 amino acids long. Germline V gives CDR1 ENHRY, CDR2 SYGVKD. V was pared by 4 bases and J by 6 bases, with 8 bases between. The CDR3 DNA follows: TGTGCCATCAGTGGGGGGGAGGATACGCAGTATTTT. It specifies CAISGGEDTQYF.

CDR3 bases: TGCGCCAGCAGCTGGACAGAGAACACTGAAGCTTTCTTT. Its translation is CASSWTENTEAFF. The chain carries TRBV5-1 and TRBJ1-1, with D possibly being TRBD1 (6 bases). V lost 3 bases and J lost 1, with 7 bases in between. CDR3 size: 13 residues. Per the germline V gene, CDR1 is SGHRS and CDR2 is YFSETQ.

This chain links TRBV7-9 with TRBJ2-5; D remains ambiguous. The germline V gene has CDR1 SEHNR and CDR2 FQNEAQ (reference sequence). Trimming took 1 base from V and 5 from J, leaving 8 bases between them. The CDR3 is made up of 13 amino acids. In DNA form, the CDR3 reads TGTGCCAGCAGCTTAGTGGCTACCGAGACCCAGTACTTC. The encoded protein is CASSLVATETQYF.

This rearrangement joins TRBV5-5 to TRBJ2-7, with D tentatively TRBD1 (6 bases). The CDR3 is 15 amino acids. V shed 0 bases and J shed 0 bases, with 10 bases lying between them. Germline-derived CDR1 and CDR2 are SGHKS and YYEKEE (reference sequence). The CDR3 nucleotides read TGTGCCAGCAGCTTGGTAGGGGACAACTCCTACGAGCAGTACTTC. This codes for CASSLVGDNSYEQYF.

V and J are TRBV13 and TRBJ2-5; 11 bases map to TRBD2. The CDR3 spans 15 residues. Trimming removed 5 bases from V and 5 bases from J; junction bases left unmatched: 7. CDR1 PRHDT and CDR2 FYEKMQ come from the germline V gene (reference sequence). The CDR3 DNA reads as TGTGCCAGCAGCAAAACTAGCGGGAGCGGTGAGACCCAGTACTTC. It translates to CASSKTSGSGETQYF.

The CDR3 loop reads CASSPWQGSYEQYF. CDR3 DNA sequence: TGTGCCAGCTCACCGTGGCAGGGGAGCTACGAGCAGTACTTC. The V gene is TRBV18, the J gene TRBJ2-7; perhaps TRBD1 as D (6 bases). Germline V gene sequence: CDR1 KGHSH, CDR2 LQKENI. Trimming took 3 bases from V and 3 from J, leaving 12 bases between them. The CDR3 totals 14 residues.

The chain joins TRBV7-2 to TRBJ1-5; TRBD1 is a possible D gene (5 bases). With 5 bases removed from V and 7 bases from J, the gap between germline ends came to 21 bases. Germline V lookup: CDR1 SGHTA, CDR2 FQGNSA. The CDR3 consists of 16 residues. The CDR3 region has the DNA TGTGCCAGCAGCCCCGATAGGGCGGCAACAGGCCAGCCCCAGCATTTT. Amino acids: CASSPDRAATGQPQHF.

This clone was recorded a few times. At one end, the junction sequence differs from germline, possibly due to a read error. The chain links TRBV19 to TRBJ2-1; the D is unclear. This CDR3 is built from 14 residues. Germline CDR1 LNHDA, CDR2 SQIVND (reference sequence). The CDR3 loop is CASSKVWGYNEQFF. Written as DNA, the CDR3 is TGTGCAAGTAGTAAGGTTTGGGGTTACAATGAGCAGTTCTTC.

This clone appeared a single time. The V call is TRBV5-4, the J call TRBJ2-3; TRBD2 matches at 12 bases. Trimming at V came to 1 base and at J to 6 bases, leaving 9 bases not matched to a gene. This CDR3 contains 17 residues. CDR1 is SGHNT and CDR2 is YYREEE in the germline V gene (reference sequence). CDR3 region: CASSLPLAGGHADTQYF. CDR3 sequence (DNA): TGTGCCAGCAGCTTGCCCCTAGCGGGAGGGCATGCTGATACGCAGTATTTT. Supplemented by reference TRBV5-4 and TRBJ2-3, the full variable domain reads ETGVTQSPTHLIKTRGQQVTLRCSSQSGHNTVSWYQQALGQGPQFIFQYYREEENGRGNFPPRFSGLQFPNYSSELNVNALELDDSALYLCASSLPLAGGHADTQYFGPGTRLTVL.